This TCR beta chain was profiled in a study of Ad26.COV2.S vaccination and SARS-CoV-2 variants (dated by TCRdb to the early 2020s). Broadly, across the study: Donors in the vaccine arm were drawn from COV1001, a phase I-IIa trial of Ad26.COV2.S in healthy adults that was multicentre, randomized, double-blind and placebo-controlled. Ad26.COV2.S was administered intramuscularly at 5 x 10^10 or 1 x 10^11 viral particles, either as a single shot or as two shots given 56 days apart. TCRbeta repertoire sequencing was used to assess the specificity and breadth of SARS-CoV-2-reactive T cell receptors after Ad26.COV2.S vaccination. The TCR-sequenced set comprised around 30 samples: about 19 Ad26.COV2.S vaccine recipients, 5 placebo recipients and 8 SARS-CoV-2 convalescent individuals. Participants in the trial were split at random into five groups of five each, receiving low-dose or high-dose Ad26.COV2.S once or twice, or else placebo on both occasions. Investigators did not know the trial group allocation while performing experiments and assessing outcomes.

The paper as a whole reports these results and caveats: The study was not powered to compare responses between vaccine doses or regimens. Higher spike-specific TCR breadth was observed in Ad26.COV2.S recipients than in placebo recipients (P = 0.0014). The authors noted that the TCR breadth and depth analyses may have underestimated total T cell responses. Vaccine and placebo recipients had comparable non-spike TCR breadth, which fits with the vaccine containing only spike. After vaccination, spike-specific CD8+ and CD4+ T cell responses were reported to show substantial breadth.

Inclusive of the bounding cysteine and phenylalanine, the CDR3 is 16 residues long. The DNA shown is the 48-base CDR3, in frame from base 1. CDR1 SGHTA and CDR2 FQGNSA are derived from the germline V gene. V is cut back by 6 bases and J by 9 bases, with 10 bases in the junction unmatched. The immunoSEQ Assay was used to sequence TCRbeta CDR3 regions. After extraction, genomic DNA underwent amplification by bias-controlled multiplex PCR, followed by high-throughput sequencing. From the authors' description of their analysis: To quantify the absolute abundance of each unique TCRbeta CDR3 region, sequences were collapsed and filtered. T cell fraction was estimated by normalization of TCRbeta template counts to usable DNA, with usable DNA being measured through amplification of reference genes present in all nucleated cells. Repertoire TCRs were annotated as SARS-CoV-2-specific when V gene, CDR3 amino acid sequence and J gene were exactly matched to a known reactive TCR set. MIRA supplied the reference SARS-CoV-2 TCR set, which was filtered for enrichment in COVID-19-positive ImmuneCODE repertoires so that public or cross-reactive TCRs were removed. Drawing on the MIRA antigens, annotated TCRs were analysed further at the level of specific ORF or position within ORF. Breadth was defined as the number of annotated unique rearrangements divided by the total number of unique productive rearrangements, and depth was defined as the summed frequency of the annotated unique rearrangements. Two-sided Wilcoxon rank-sum tests were applied when comparing TCR breadth between groups. The table was pulled from immuneACCESS by TCRdb, which kept in-frame rearrangements only. Such tables lose some clones; where checked, under half of the loss comes from unresolved V genes, and the rest has no known cause. The V and J calls and clone size come from that table; D and trimming were worked out from the DNA. Present in this sample are around 400,000 clones, more than 80% of which were seen just once. Of the sample, more than 10% is held by the ten largest clones.

Reading the label with the study, this specimen's treatment or condition is: some 19 received Ad26.COV2.S at low or high dose, single or two shots; roughly 5 received placebo; per-sample allocation not given. For vaccine and placebo recipients, the sequenced repertoires came from samples collected on day 63 after the first injection. Cohort 1b enrolled some 25 adults aged 18-55 years at a single site in Boston, USA, between 29 July and 7 August 2020. Ad26.COV2.S was a replication-incompetent adenovirus type 26 vector expressing a prefusion-stabilized SARS-CoV-2 spike protein from the original Wuhan strain. This clone was seen once. It lacks a known antigen. The sample holds no much larger clone one base away, and base qualities are not on file.

Recombination connected TRBV7-2 to TRBJ2-1, with 14 bases aligning to TRBD2. The specimen comprised peripheral blood, sampled in a trial of Ad26.COV2.S vaccine versus placebo. The sequence was obtained from a person between 18 and 60 years old who received the Ad26.COV2.S COVID-19 vaccine or a placebo. CDR3 protein: CASSRDGTSGSGEQFF. The nucleotide sequence reads as follows: TGTGCCAGCAGTCGGGATGGGACTAGCGGGAGTGGTGAGCAGTTCTTC.